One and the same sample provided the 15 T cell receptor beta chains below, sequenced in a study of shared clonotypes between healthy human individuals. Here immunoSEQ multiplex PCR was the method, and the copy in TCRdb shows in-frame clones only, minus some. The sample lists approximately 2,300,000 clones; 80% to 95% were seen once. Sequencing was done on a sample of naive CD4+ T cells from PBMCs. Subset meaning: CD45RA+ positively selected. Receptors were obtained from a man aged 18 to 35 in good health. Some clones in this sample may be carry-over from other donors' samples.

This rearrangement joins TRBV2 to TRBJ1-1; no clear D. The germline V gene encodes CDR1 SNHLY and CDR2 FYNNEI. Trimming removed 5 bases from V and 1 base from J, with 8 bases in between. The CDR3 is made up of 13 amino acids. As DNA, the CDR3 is TGTGCCAGCAGTTTCGACCCGAACACTGAAGCTTTCTTT. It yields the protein CASSFDPNTEAFF.

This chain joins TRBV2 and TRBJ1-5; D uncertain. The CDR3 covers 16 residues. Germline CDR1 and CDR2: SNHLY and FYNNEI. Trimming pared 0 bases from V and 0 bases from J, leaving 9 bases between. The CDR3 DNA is TGTGCCAGCAGTGAAGCCCAGCCTTATAGCAATCAGCCCCAGCATTTT. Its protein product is CASSEAQPYSNQPQHF. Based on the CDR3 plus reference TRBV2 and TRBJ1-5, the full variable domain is EPEVTQTPSHQVTQMGQEVILRCVPISNHLYFYWYRQILGQKVEFLVSFYNNEISEKSEIFDDQFSVERPDGSNFTLKIRSTKLEDSAMYFCASSEAQPYSNQPQHFGDGTRLSIL.

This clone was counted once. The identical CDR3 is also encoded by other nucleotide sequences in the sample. The CDR3 sequence is CASSPGLAGGTDTQYF. DNA for the CDR3: TGCGCCAGCAGCCCGGGACTAGCGGGAGGCACAGATACGCAGTATTTT. V is TRBV5-1 and J is TRBJ2-3; 14 bases map to TRBD2. The V gene end was trimmed by 4 bases and the J gene end by 1 base; junction bases not matched to a gene: 2. The CDR3 runs to 16 residues. Germline V gives CDR1 SGHRS, CDR2 YFSETQ.

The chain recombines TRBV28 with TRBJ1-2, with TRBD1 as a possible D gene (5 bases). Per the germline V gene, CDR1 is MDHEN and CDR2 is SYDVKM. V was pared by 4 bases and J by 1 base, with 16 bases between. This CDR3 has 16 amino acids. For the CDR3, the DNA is TGTGCCAGCAGTTCCCCGTCGGTGGGGGTTAACTATGGCTACACCTTC. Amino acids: CASSSPSVGVNYGYTF.

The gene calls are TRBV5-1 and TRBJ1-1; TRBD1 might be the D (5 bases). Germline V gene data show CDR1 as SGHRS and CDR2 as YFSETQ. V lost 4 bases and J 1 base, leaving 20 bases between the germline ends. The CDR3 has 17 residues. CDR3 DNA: TGCGCCAGCAGCCCAACTCGGGGGGAGGGGCGGAACACTGAAGCTTTCTTT. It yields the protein CASSPTRGEGRNTEAFF.

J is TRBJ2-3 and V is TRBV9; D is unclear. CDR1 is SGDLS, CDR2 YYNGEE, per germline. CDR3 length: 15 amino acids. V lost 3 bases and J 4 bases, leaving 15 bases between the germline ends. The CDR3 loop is CASSEGLRQPDTQYF. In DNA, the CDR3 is TGTGCCAGCAGCGAGGGTTTGAGGCAGCCAGATACGCAGTATTTT.

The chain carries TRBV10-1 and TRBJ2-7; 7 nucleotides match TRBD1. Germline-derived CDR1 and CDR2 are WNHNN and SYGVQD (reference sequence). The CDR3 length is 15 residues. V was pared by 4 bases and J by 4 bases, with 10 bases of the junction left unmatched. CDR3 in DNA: TGCGCCAGCAGTGGACAGGGCCCGAGACGGTACGAGCAGTACTTC. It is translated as CASSGQGPRRYEQYF.

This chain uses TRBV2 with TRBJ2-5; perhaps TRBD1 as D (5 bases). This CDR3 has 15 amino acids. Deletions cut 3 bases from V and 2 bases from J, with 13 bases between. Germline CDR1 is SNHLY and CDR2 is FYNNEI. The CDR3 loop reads CASSEGQPGQETQYF. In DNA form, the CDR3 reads TGTGCCAGCAGTGAGGGGCAGCCAGGTCAAGAGACCCAGTACTTC. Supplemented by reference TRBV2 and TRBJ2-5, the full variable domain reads EPEVTQTPSHQVTQMGQEVILRCVPISNHLYFYWYRQILGQKVEFLVSFYNNEISEKSEIFDDQFSVERPDGSNFTLKIRSTKLEDSAMYFCASSEGQPGQETQYFGPGTRLLVL.

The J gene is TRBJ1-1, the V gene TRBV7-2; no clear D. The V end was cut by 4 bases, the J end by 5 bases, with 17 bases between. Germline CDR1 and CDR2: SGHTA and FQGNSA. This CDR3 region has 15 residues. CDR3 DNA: TGTGCCAGCAGCTCCGCGGGAAGACGCTTAACTGAAGCTTTCTTT. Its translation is CASSSAGRRLTEAFF. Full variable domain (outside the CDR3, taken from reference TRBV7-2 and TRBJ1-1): GAGVSQSPSNKVTEKGKDVELRCDPISGHTALYWYRQSLGQGLEFLIYFQGNSAPDKSGLPSDRFSAERTGGSVSTLTIQRTQQEDSAVYLCASSSAGRRLTEAFFGQGTRLTVV.

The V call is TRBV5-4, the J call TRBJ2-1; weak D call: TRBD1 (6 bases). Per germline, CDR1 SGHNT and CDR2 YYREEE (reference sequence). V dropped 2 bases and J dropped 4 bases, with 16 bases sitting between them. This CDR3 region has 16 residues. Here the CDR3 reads CASSFGGRGAYNEQFF. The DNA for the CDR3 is TGTGCCAGCAGCTTCGGTGGCAGGGGAGCTTACAATGAGCAGTTCTTC.

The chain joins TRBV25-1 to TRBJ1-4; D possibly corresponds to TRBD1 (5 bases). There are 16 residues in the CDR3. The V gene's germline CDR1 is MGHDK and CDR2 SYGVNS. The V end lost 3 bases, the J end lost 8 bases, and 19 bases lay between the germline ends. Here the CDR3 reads CASSDIRDSAGEKLFF. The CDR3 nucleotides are TGTGCCAGCAGTGACATAAGAGACAGCGCTGGGGAAAAACTGTTTTTT.

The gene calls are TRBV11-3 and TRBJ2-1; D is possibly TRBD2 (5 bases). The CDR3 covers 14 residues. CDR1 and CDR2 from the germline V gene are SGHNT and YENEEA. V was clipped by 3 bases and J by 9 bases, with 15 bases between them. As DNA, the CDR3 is TGTGCCAGCAGCTTCCATTCTAGCTCCGGTGAGCAGTTCTTC. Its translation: CASSFHSSSGEQFF. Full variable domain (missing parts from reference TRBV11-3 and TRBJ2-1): EAGVVQSPRYKIIEKKQPVAFWCNPISGHNTLYWYLQNLGQGPELLIRYENEEAVDDSQLPKDRFSAERLKGVDSTLKIQPAELGDSAVYLCASSFHSSSGEQFFGPGTRLTVL.

CDR3 sequence: CASSSSLQNYYEQYF. The CDR3 DNA sequence: TGTGCCAGCAGCTCTAGCCTCCAGAACTACTACGAGCAGTACTTC. This chain joins TRBV7-9 and TRBJ2-7; maybe TRBD2 (5 bases). Germline CDR1 SEHNR, CDR2 FQNEAQ (reference sequence). V gave up 4 bases and J gave up 3 bases, with 16 bases separating them. This CDR3 is built from 15 residues.

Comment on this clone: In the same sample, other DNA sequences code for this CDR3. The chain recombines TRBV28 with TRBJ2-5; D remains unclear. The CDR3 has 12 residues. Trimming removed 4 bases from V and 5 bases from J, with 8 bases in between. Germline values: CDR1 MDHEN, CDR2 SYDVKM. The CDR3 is CASSSGRETQYF. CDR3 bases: TGTGCCAGCAGTTCAGGACGTGAGACCCAGTACTTC.

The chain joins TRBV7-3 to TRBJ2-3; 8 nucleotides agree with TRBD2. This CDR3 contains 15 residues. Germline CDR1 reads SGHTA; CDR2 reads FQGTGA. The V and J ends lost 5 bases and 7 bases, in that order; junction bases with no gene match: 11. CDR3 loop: CASSNSGSTSNTQYF. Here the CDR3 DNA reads TGTGCCAGCAGCAACAGCGGGAGTACGTCGAATACGCAGTATTTT.